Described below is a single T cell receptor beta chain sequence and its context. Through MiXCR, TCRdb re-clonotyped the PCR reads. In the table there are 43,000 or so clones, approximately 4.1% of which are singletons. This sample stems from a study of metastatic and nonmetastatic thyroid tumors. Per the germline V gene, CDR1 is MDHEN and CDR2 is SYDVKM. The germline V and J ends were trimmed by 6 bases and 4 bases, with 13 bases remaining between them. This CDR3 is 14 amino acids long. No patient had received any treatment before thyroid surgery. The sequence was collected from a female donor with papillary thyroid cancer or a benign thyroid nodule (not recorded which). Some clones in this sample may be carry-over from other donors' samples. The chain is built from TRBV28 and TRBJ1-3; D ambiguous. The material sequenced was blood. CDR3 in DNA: TGTGCCAGCAGCCCGCCGGACCTCGGAAACACCATATATTTT. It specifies CASSPPDLGNTIYF.